Below are 17 T cell receptor beta chains sequenced from a single sample in a study of CD4 T cells in relation to SARS-CoV-2 and coronaviruses. The assay was immunoSEQ multiplex PCR, and TCRdb's table has in-frame clones only and misses some. The sample lists tens of thousands of clones, approximately 83% occurring once. Sequencing used memory CD4+ T cells from PBMCs. The receptors stem from an adult with COVID-19.

This clone was seen just once. The chain combines TRBV7-2 with TRBJ2-3; TRBD2 agrees at 9 bases. CDR3 length: 16 amino acids. Germline V gene data show CDR1 as SGHTA and CDR2 as FQGNSA. The trim removed 1 base at V and 2 bases at J, leaving 4 bases unmatched. CDR3 sequence reads: CASSLVSGRVTDTQYF. The CDR3 nucleotides are TGTGCCAGCAGCTTAGTTAGCGGGAGAGTCACAGATACGCAGTATTTT.

This clone has just a few counts. The chain combines TRBV5-1 with TRBJ1-4; maybe TRBD1 (6 bases). The CDR3 has 15 residues. V was clipped by 0 bases and J by 4 bases, with 10 bases between them. Germline CDR1 and CDR2: SGHRS and YFSETQ. CDR3 nucleotides: TGCGCCAGCAGCTTGGCCGGAGGGGGTAATGAAAAACTGTTTTTT. Its translation is CASSLAGGGNEKLFF.

This clone was picked up a small number of times. The chain recombines TRBV6-5 with TRBJ2-7; 7 nucleotides line up with TRBD1. CDR1 is MNHEY, CDR2 SVGAGI, per germline. The J segment lost 3 bases and the V segment lost 8 bases, leaving 10 bases of the junction unmatched. There are 14 residues in the CDR3. This chain's CDR3 is CASARNRDSYEQYF. Written as DNA, the CDR3 is TGTGCCAGCGCCCGTAACCGGGACAGCTACGAGCAGTACTTC.

The chain is built from TRBV5-1 and TRBJ1-1; no reliable D call. The CDR3 is made up of 15 amino acids. V was cut by 0 bases and J by 0 bases, with 9 bases left in between. Germline V CDR1 and CDR2: SGHRS, YFSETQ. CDR3 amino acids: CASSLVQFMNTEAFF. The CDR3 DNA sequence: TGCGCCAGCAGCTTGGTACAGTTCATGAACACTGAAGCTTTCTTT.

The chain couples TRBV18 to TRBJ2-7, with 8 bases lining up with TRBD2. Germline values: CDR1 KGHSH, CDR2 LQKENI. This CDR3 is 14 amino acids long. The ends lost 7 bases at V and 5 bases at J; junction bases unmatched: 10. The CDR3 DNA reads as TGTGCCAGCTTAAGCCGGGAGGGTGCCCACGAGCAGTACTTC. Its protein product is CASLSREGAHEQYF.

This chain joins TRBV5-6 and TRBJ2-6, with 7 bases matching TRBD2. The CDR3 extends over 16 amino acids. Germline CDR1 and CDR2: SGHDT and YYEEEE. V was pared by 4 bases and J by 0 bases, with 4 bases of the junction left unmatched. CDR3 in amino acids: CASSPWGGSGANVLTF. CDR3 bases: TGTGCCAGCAGCCCGTGGGGGGGCTCTGGGGCCAACGTCCTGACTTTC.

The J gene is TRBJ2-7, the V gene TRBV28, with TRBD2 matching over 11 bases. CDR1 MDHEN and CDR2 SYDVKM come from the germline V gene. There are 15 residues in the CDR3. The junction had 6 bases not matched to a gene; V was cut back by 2 bases and J by 6 bases. The CDR3 sequence: CASSLLAGGNREQYF. CDR3 sequence (DNA): TGTGCCAGCAGTTTACTAGCGGGAGGAAATCGCGAGCAGTACTTC.

Of note for this clone: The same CDR3 can be traced to other DNA sequences in this sample. The CDR3 protein is CSVRREVRGGAFF. The DNA of the CDR3 is TGCAGCGTCCGTAGAGAGGTACGAGGCGGAGCTTTCTTT. The V call is TRBV29-1, the J call TRBJ1-1; D not resolved. With 6 bases removed from V and 10 bases from J, the gap between germline ends came to 21 bases. CDR1 SQVTM and CDR2 ANQGSEA come from the germline V gene. The CDR3 contains 13 residues.

This clone was detected a few times. The chain is built from TRBV7-2 and TRBJ2-2; D is undetermined. V lost 6 bases and J 10 bases, leaving 9 bases between the germline ends. In germline, CDR1 is SGHTA, CDR2 FQGNSA. The CDR3 has 11 amino acids. Here the CDR3 reads CASRMEEELFF. In nucleotides, the CDR3 is TGTGCCAGCAGGATGGAAGAGGAGCTGTTTTTT.

This clone was seen once. The rearrangement joins TRBV4-3 to TRBJ2-1, with unresolved D. CDR1 and CDR2 from the germline V gene are LGHNA and YSLEER. The CDR3 is made up of 19 amino acids. V gave up 1 base and J gave up 0 bases, with 19 bases separating them. The CDR3 DNA reads as TGCGCCAGCAGCCAAGGGTGGGCCCGGAGAAAGCGCTCCTACAATGAGCAGTTCTTC. It specifies CASSQGWARRKRSYNEQFF.

The chain is built from TRBV5-6 and TRBJ1-2; 10 bases line up with TRBD1. Germline CDR1 SGHDT, CDR2 YYEEEE. J lost 4 bases, V lost 4 bases, and 4 bases had no gene match. The CDR3 runs 14 residues. This CDR3 reads CASSKTGGLYGYTF. CDR3 DNA sequence: TGTGCCAGCAGCAAGACAGGGGGCCTCTATGGCTACACCTTC.

The chain employs TRBV21-1 and TRBJ2-5; TRBD2, the table's D call, was not compared with the DNA. TRBV21-1 is noted as a pseudogene. The CDR3 is made up of 16 amino acids. The CDR3 protein is CASSKGVGLAGETQYF. DNA of the CDR3: TGTGCCAGCAGCAAAGGGGTCGGACTAGCGGGAGAGACCCAGTACTTC.

This clone came up once. The rearrangement links TRBV2 to TRBJ2-5; D possibly matches TRBD1 or TRBD2 (5 bases each). The V gene's germline CDR1 is SNHLY and CDR2 FYNNEI. The length of the CDR3 is 14 residues. The V end lost 8 bases, the J end lost 0 bases, and 13 bases lay between the germline ends. CDR3 sequence: CASGGKLYQETQYF. The CDR3 coding sequence is TGTGCCAGCGGGGGAAAATTGTACCAAGAGACCCAGTACTTC.

The DNA for the CDR3 is TGCGCCAGCAGCCCGGGACGGTGGGAGACCCAGTACTTC. It translates to CASSPGRWETQYF. The rearrangement joins TRBV5-1 to TRBJ2-5, with D perhaps assigned TRBD1 or TRBD2 (5 bases each). The CDR3 is 13 amino acids. Germline CDR1 is SGHRS and CDR2 is YFSETQ. The V end was cut by 4 bases, the J end by 5 bases, with 12 bases between.

The V call is TRBV29-1, the J call TRBJ2-7; D is ambiguous. V gave up 5 bases and J gave up 1 base, with 9 bases separating them. The CDR3 has 12 amino acids. Germline CDR1 is SQVTM and CDR2 is ANQGSEA. CDR3 sequence: CSVKTNSYEQYF. The CDR3 bases are TGCAGCGTTAAGACCAATTCCTACGAGCAGTACTTC.

The chain carries TRBV18 and TRBJ1-2; a possible D gene is TRBD1 (5 bases). Looked up from germline, CDR1 is KGHSH and CDR2 is LQKENI. The CDR3 is made up of 13 amino acids. V lost 4 bases and J 7 bases, leaving 13 bases between the germline ends. The CDR3 DNA sequence: TGTGCCAGCTCACAAGAGGGACGGGTTGGCTACACCTTC. Translation gives CASSQEGRVGYTF.

The chain uses TRBV19 and TRBJ2-7, with 7 bases that match TRBD1. The CDR3 sequence is 12 residues long. Germline V gene sequence: CDR1 LNHDA, CDR2 SQIVND (reference sequence). With 10 bases clipped from V and 2 bases from J, the junction kept 5 bases outside the gene matches. CDR3 amino acids: CATGQAAYEQYF. CDR3 coding DNA: TGTGCCACAGGACAGGCAGCCTACGAGCAGTACTTC.